Below are 6 T cell receptor beta chains sequenced from a single sample in a study of a mutant IDH1 vaccine in newly diagnosed glioma. Sequencing used immunoSEQ multiplex PCR; TCRdb keeps in-frame clones, though not all of them. The sample lists around 45,000 clones; 88% were seen once. Described time point: week 35, safety follow-up. What each vaccine dose contained was 300 ug of mutant IDH1 20-mer peptide, accompanied by topical imiquimod. No antigens are known for them. The sequencing here drew on PBMCs, taken from a glioma patient whose treatment included an IDH1 peptide vaccine. The receptors stem from a woman in her forties with glioma.

The J gene is TRBJ1-1, the V gene TRBV10-3; D unresolved. Trimming left V 7 bases short and J 5 bases short, with 17 bases between. The CDR3 spans 14 residues. Germline CDR1 and CDR2: ENHRY and SYGVKD. In nucleotides, the CDR3 is TGTGCCATCACTTCGGACTCACAAGCGACTGAAGCTTTCTTT. It specifies CAITSDSQATEAFF.

The chain uses TRBV5-1 and TRBJ2-7, with D unclear. The CDR3 extends over 8 amino acids. Germline V CDR1 and CDR2: SGHRS, YFSETQ. This CDR3 is CASSFCGV. DNA of the CDR3: TGCGCCAGCAGCTTTTGTGGTGTC.

V is TRBV7-2 and J is TRBJ2-2, with 10 positions matching TRBD2. Germline CDR1 reads SGHTA; CDR2 reads FQGNSA. The V segment lost 3 bases and the J segment 4 bases; nucleotides outside the gene matches: 2. This CDR3 region has 15 residues. This CDR3 reads CASSFPSGGTGELFF. In DNA form, the CDR3 reads TGTGCCAGCAGCTTCCCTAGCGGGGGCACCGGGGAGCTGTTTTTT.

The rearrangement uses TRBV19 and TRBJ1-1, with TRBD1 identical over 12 bases. The CDR3 runs to 18 residues. Germline trimming cut 5 bases from V and 2 bases from J; bases unmatched to any gene: 12. Germline V gives CDR1 LNHDA, CDR2 SQIVND (reference sequence). CDR3 protein: CASSFNPPGQGANTEAFF. The CDR3 DNA sequence: TGTGCCAGTAGTTTCAACCCCCCGGGACAGGGGGCTAACACTGAAGCTTTCTTT.

The chain links TRBV7-2 to TRBJ1-1; D may be TRBD1 (5 bases). The germline CDR1 and CDR2 sequences are SGHTA and FQGNSA. The CDR3 extends over 14 amino acids. The germline V and J ends were trimmed by 4 bases and 1 base, with 10 bases remaining between them. This CDR3 reads CASSSGTPNTEAFF. The CDR3 DNA is TGTGCCAGCAGCTCGGGGACCCCGAACACTGAAGCTTTCTTT.

The V call is TRBV4-3, the J call TRBJ1-1, with TRBD1 identical over 7 bases. V lost 3 bases and J lost 4; bases outside the gene matches: 8. Germline-derived CDR1 and CDR2 are LGHNA and YSLEER. The CDR3 has 15 residues. CDR3 bases: TGCGCCAGCAGCCAGGCCGACAGGGAGAGCACTGAAGCTTTCTTT. Protein sequence: CASSQADRESTEAFF.